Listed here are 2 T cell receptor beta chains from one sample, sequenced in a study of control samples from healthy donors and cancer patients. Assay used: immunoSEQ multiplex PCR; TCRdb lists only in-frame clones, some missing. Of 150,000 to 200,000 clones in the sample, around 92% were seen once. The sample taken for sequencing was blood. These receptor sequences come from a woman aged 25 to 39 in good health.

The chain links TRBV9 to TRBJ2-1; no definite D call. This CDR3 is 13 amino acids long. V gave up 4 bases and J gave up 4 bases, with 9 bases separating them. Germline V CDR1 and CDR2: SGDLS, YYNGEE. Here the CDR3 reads CASSPRLYNEQFF. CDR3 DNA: TGTGCCAGCAGCCCCCGCCTTTACAATGAGCAGTTCTTC.

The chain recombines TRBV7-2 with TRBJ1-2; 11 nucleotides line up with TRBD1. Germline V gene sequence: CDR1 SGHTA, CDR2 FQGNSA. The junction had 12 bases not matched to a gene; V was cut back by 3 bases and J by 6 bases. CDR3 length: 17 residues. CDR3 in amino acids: CASSLIGQGAKGHGYTF. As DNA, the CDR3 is TGTGCCAGCAGCTTGATTGGACAGGGGGCTAAAGGGCATGGCTACACCTTC.